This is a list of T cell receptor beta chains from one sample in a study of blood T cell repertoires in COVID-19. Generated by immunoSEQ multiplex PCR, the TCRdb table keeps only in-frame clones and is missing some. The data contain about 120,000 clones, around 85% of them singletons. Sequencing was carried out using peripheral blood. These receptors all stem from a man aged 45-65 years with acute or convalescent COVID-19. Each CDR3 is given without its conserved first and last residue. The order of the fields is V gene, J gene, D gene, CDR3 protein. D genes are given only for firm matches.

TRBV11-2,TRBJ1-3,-,ASSLGDIGNTIY
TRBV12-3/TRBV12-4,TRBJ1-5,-,ASSPYVRANQH
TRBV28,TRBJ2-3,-,ASSFPQASTDTQY
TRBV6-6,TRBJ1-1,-,ASSSHREQEAF
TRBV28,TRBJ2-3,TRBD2,ASISGGTDTQY
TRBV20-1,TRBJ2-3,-,SATYTDTQY
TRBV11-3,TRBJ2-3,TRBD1,ASSLGQQGASTDTQY
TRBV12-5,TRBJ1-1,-,ASGPNSGVAF
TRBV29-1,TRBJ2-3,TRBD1,SVAVGGTSTDTQY
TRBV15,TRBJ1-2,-,ATSSRPGATYGYT
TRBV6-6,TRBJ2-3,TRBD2,ATASGGFTDTQY
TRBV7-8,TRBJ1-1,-,ASSPEIQGNTEAF
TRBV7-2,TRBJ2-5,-,ASRLDLWTQY
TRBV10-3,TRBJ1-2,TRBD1,AIRETTGSGYT
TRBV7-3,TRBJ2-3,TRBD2,ASSLQPGLGSGDTQY
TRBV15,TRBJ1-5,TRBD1,ATSRGGQAHQPQH
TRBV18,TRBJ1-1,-,ASRQTNTEAF
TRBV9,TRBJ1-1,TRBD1,ASSALLGQGAEAF
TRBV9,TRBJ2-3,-,ASSARLGADTQY
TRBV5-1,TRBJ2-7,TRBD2,ASSWWGGGSYEQY
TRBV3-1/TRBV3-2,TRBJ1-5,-,ASSQKGGGNQPQH
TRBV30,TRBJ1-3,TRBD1,AWSGAGGSTIY
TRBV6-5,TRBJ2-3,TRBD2,ASSFTSGTDTQY
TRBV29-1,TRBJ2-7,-,SVADSTSNVEQY
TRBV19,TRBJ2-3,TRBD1,ASGTGVTDTQY
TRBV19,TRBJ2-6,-,ASSMSGGANVLT
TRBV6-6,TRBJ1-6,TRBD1,ASSPIDRGNSPLH
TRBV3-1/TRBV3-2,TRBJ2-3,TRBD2,ASSQDIFVAGGTDTQY
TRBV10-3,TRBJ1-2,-,AISESLRSSDYGYT
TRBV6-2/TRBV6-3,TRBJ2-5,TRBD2,ASSLTREGETQY
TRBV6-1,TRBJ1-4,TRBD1,ASSDGQGETNEKLF
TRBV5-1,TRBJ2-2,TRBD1,ASSSTGEVAGELF
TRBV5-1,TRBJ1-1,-,ASSWEVMNTEAF
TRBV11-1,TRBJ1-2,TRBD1,ASSLGQGDGYT
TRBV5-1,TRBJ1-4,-,ASQDSTNEKLF
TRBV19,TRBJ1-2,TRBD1,ASMGDRADGYT
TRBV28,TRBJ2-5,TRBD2,ASSFLLAGDYQETQY
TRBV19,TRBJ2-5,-,ASGRVETQY
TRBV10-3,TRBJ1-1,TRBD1,AIRGDRSPATGERSAF
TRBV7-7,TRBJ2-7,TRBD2,ASSLSGGADEQY
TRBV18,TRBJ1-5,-,ASSPSTPSNQPQH
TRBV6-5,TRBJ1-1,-,ASTQENAAF
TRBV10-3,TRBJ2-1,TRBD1,AISEFGTGIDNEQF
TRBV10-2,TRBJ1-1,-,ASREQNTEAF
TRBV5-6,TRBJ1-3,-,ASSWGPSSGNTIY
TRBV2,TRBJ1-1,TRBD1,ASSLASPGQAEAF